The entry that follows covers one TCR beta chain sequence. The germline CDR1 and CDR2 sequences are SGHRS and YFSETQ. The CDR3 consists of 14 residues. V was trimmed by 4 bases and J by 1 base, leaving 11 bases between them. The sample originates from a study of T cell responses to AZD1222 COVID-19 vaccine. Whole-study context: Second-dose groups at about 4 or about 12 weeks were pooled.

The repertoire was sequenced with immunoSEQ multiplex PCR; TCRdb's copy has only in-frame clones and lacks some. Here the sample spans 77,000 or so clones, 70% to 90% being singletons. The sample here was peripheral blood, taken on day 0 of AZD1222 vaccination. The chain is built from TRBV5-1 and TRBJ1-2, with no clear D. The sequence was obtained from an adult in good health. In DNA form, the CDR3 reads TGCGCCAGCAGCCAGACCCGTCTTAACTATGGCTACACCTTC. Translated, it gives CASSQTRLNYGYTF.